This entry is about one T cell receptor (beta chain). These data are taken from a study of blood T cell repertoires in COVID-19. Overall study context: The samples span acute and convalescent COVID-19 from the United States, Italy and Spain. From T cells, B-cell-depleted T cells, or PBMCs came the material, which was cDNA or gDNA.

As handled by the study authors: Reference gene primer amplification gave estimated nucleated cell counts. Generated by immunoSEQ multiplex PCR, the TCRdb table keeps only in-frame clones and is missing some. That table supplies the V and J calls and clone size; D and trimming were determined from the DNA. In the table there are 120,000 to 150,000 clones, more than 70% of which are singletons. The V segment lost 8 bases and the J segment 9 bases; nucleotides outside the gene matches: 5. Germline V gene lookup returns CDR1 SGHTA and CDR2 FQGNSA. The CDR3 runs to 12 residues. Sequencing was carried out using peripheral blood. The rearrangement joins TRBV7-2 to TRBJ2-1; 9 bases are shared with TRBD1. The TCR sequence derives from a woman between 50 and 59 years old with acute or convalescent COVID-19. In DNA form, the CDR3 reads TGTGCCAGCGGACAGGGGTATGGTGAGCAGTTCTTC. As protein: CASGQGYGEQFF.